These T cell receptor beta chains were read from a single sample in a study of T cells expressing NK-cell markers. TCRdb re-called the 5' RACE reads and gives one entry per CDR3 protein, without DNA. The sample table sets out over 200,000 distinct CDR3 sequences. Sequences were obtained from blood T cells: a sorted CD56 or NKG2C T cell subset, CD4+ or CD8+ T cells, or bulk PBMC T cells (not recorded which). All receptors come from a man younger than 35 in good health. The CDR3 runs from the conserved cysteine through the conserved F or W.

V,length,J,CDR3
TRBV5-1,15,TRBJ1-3,CASSLRQGSGNTIYF
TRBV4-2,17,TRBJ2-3,CASSQGSTTQITDTQYF
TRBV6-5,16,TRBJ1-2,CASSYAQTGQGYGYTF
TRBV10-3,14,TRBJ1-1,CAISSGQENTEAFF
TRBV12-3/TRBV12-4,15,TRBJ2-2,CASSYRRGGTGELFF
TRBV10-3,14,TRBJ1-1,CAISDRGTNTEAFF
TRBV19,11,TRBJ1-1,CASKESTEAFF
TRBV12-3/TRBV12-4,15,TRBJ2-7,CASSRTSGGNYEQYF
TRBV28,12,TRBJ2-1,CASSFTSGRLFF
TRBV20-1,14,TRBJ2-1,CSAPKLRGYNEQFF
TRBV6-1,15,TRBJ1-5,CASTKIGASNQPQHF
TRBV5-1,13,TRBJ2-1,CASSLEEANEQFF
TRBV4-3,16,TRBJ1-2,CASSQDLDRAFYGYTF
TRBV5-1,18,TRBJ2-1,CASSLRLVHGENYNEQFF
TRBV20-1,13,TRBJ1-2,CSAPGGRSYGYTF
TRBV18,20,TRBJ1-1,CASSPVPKDRGLWMNTEAFF
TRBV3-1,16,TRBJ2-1,CASSQGLALELGEQFF
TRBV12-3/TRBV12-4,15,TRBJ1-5,CASSAGTPGLGPQHF
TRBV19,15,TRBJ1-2,CASSIGQGPNYGYTF
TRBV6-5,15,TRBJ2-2,CASSYDRGGTGELFF
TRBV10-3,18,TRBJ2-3,CAISERLAGERDTDTQYF
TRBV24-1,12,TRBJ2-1,CATSDLGGEQFF
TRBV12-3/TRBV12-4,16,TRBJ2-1,CASSLAGRGGYNEQFF
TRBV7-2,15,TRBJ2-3,CASSLGFGNTDTQYF
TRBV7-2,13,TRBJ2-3,CASRPAGGDTQYF
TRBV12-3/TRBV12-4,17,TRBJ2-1,CASSLGLRGMGNNEQFF
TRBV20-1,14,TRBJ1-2,CSARPHLANYGYTF
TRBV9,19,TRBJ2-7,CASSPTLSSELGVRNEQYF
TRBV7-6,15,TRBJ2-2,CASSATGTSTGELFF
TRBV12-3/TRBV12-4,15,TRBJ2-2,CATRRGGSYTGELFF
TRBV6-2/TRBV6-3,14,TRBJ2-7,CASGWTGSSYEQYF
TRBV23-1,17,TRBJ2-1,CASSQSQRSEGGNEQFF
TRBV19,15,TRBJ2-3,CASAQLAGNTDTQYF
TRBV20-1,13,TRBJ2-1,CSARDPQTGRQVF
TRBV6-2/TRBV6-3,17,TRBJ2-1,CASTAGNTRLMYNEQFF
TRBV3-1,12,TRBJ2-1,CASSVLHNEQFF
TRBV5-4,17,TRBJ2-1,CASSLGASVFSYNEQFF
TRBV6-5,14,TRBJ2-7,CASSYSSGEHEQYF
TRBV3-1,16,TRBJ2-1,CASSQALDRGYNEQFF
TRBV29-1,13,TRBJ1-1,CSVDSGFYAEAFF
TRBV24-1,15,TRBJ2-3,CATSEGDRSTDTQYF
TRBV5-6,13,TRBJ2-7,CASSAGGMGEQYF
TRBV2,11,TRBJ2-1,CASSGGIEQFF
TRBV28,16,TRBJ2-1,CASSLVASGVYNEQFF
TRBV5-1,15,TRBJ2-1,CASSFATSEYNEQFF
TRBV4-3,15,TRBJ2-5,CASSRSRGPQETQYF
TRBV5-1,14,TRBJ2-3,CASSLVAGADTQYF
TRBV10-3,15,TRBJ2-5,CAISDPASGRETQYF
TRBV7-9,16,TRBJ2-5,CASSLSGAGRGGTQYF
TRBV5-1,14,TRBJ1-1,CASSYREGGTEAFF
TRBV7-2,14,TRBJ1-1,CASSLIPMARGAFF